The sequence of this T cell receptor beta chain was determined in a study of shared clonotypes between healthy human individuals. The germline V gene has CDR1 SGHRS and CDR2 YFSETQ. This CDR3 has 15 amino acids. Trimming stripped 1 base from V and 2 bases from J, with 10 bases between. Terminally differentiated effector memory CD45RA+ cells were excluded by CCR7 positive selection of CD45RO-negative cells. Produced via immunoSEQ multiplex PCR; TCRdb's table is partial and in-frame only. Counted here are about 800,000 clones, 96% occurring once; the ten biggest clones make up roughly 0.23%. The chain recombines TRBV5-1 with TRBJ2-1; a weak D match, TRBD2 (5 bases). Material: naive CD8+ T cells sorted from blood. This receptor was identified in a man aged 25-40 years in good health. Here the CDR3 reads CASSLSSLAYNEQFF. The CDR3 DNA reads TGCGCCAGCAGCTTGTCTAGCCTAGCCTACAATGAGCAGTTCTTC.